These 29 T cell receptor beta chains were sequenced from one sample in a study of blood T cells in healthy people across ages. Next came a second PCR, run for about 6 to 11 cycles, which used a sample-barcoded 5' primer along with a J-beta primer mix. Using its own MiXCR run on the 5' RACE reads, TCRdb lists one record per CDR3 protein. The data show fewer than 750,000 distinct CDR3 sequences, over 40% seen once. Sequenced material: blood. The receptors were gathered from a woman older than 75 in good health.

V is TRBV20-1 and J is TRBJ2-5; D is ambiguous. Trimming removed 0 bases from V and 0 bases from J, with 17 bases in between. The germline V gene encodes CDR1 DFQATT and CDR2 SNEGSKA (reference sequence). The CDR3 has 17 residues. In DNA, the CDR3 is TGCAGTGCTAGAGATGTGGTGGAGCACTTGTACCAAGAGACCCAGTACTTC. This gives the protein CSARDVVEHLYQETQYF.

This clonotype was recorded many times. This CDR3 is CASSPRASYNEQFF. In DNA form, the CDR3 reads TGTGCCAGCAGCCCAAGAGCCTCCTACAATGAGCAGTTCTTC. The J gene is TRBJ2-1, the V gene TRBV7-3; D is uncertain. V was trimmed by 5 bases and J by 0 bases, leaving 8 bases between them. Germline V CDR1 and CDR2: SGHTA, FQGTGA. CDR3 size: 14 residues.

This clonotype was observed a few times. The CDR3 DNA reads as TGTGCCAGCAGCTTAGTAGGGGGTGCGGACATTCAGTACTTC. It specifies CASSLVGGADIQYF. The chain links TRBV7-9 to TRBJ2-4; tentatively, D is TRBD1 (6 bases). CDR3 length: 14 residues. The germline V and J ends were trimmed by 1 base and 8 bases, with 12 bases remaining between them. Germline loops: CDR1 SEHNR, CDR2 FQNEAQ (reference sequence).

For this clonotype: Just one base apart from a much larger clone, this may be a read error. V is TRBV19 and J is TRBJ2-5, with TRBD2 identical over 10 bases. V shed 5 bases, J shed 5 bases, and the junction held 11 bases outside the gene matches. The CDR3 is 16 residues long. Germline V lookup: CDR1 LNHDA, CDR2 SQIVND (reference sequence). The CDR3 region has the DNA TGTGCCAGTAGTCCCCGGACTAGCGGCTGCGGGGAGACCCAGTACTTC. Its translation is CASSPRTSGCGETQYF.

The genes are TRBV6-5 and TRBJ1-4; a weak D match, TRBD1 (6 bases). With 0 bases removed from V and 4 bases from J, the gap between germline ends came to 12 bases. Germline V gene lookup returns CDR1 MNHEY and CDR2 SVGAGI. There are 16 residues in the CDR3. CDR3 sequence (DNA): TGTGCCAGCAGTTACTCTATTGACAGGTTTAATGAAAAACTGTTTTTT. It yields the protein CASSYSIDRFNEKLFF.

This clonotype has just one count. The V call is TRBV25-1, the J call TRBJ2-1, with D perhaps TRBD1 or TRBD2 (6 bases each). The V end lost 3 bases, the J end lost 8 bases, and 17 bases lay between the germline ends. The CDR3 spans 15 residues. In germline, CDR1 is MGHDK, CDR2 SYGVNS. CDR3 DNA sequence: TGTGCCAGCAGTGATAGCCGGGGGCCCCGGGATGAGCAGTTCTTC. It translates to CASSDSRGPRDEQFF.

Of note for this clonotype: This could be a read error, since a much larger clone is one nucleotide away. The genes are TRBV7-2 and TRBJ1-2; maybe TRBD1 (5 bases). The germline V gene has CDR1 SGHTA and CDR2 FQGNSA. The CDR3 covers 15 residues. The V end lost 0 bases, the J end lost 2 bases, and 10 bases lay between the germline ends. DNA of the CDR3: TGTGCCAGCAGCTTAGCGGCAGGGTCGAACTATGGCTACACCTTC. It specifies CASSLAAGSNYGYTF.

The chain links TRBV12-3 or TRBV12-4 to TRBJ1-4, with D possibly being TRBD1 (6 bases). The CDR3 sequence is 14 residues long. V was trimmed by 5 bases and J by 7 bases, leaving 14 bases between them. The DNA of the CDR3 is TGTGCCAGCAGTCGCGGGGGGGCACGTGAAAAACTGTTTTTT. Encoded protein: CASSRGGAREKLFF.

The chain has TRBV7-2 and TRBJ2-1; D not resolved. CDR3 size: 12 residues. The V end lost 5 bases, the J end lost 2 bases, and 4 bases lay between the germline ends. Germline V gives CDR1 SGHTA, CDR2 FQGNSA. CDR3: CASSTAYNEQFF. The CDR3 DNA reads TGTGCCAGCAGCACGGCCTACAATGAGCAGTTCTTC.

The chain couples TRBV20-1 to TRBJ2-6; D is possibly TRBD2 (6 bases). This CDR3 has 14 amino acids. V lost 3 bases to trimming and J lost 2 bases, with 8 bases between them. Germline CDR1 and CDR2: DFQATT and SNEGSKA (reference sequence). The CDR3 DNA is TGCAGTGCTAGGGAGGGTGCTGGGGCCAACGTCCTGACTTTC. It codes for CSAREGAGANVLTF.

This clonotype was observed a handful of times. The rearrangement joins TRBV5-1 to TRBJ2-1, with D perhaps TRBD1 (5 bases). Looked up from germline, CDR1 is SGHRS and CDR2 is YFSETQ. V lost 0 bases and J lost 3, with 10 bases in between. The CDR3 sequence is 15 residues long. The CDR3 bases are TGCGCCAGCAGCTTGGGGACACAGTTCTACAATGAGCAGTTCTTC. Translating it yields CASSLGTQFYNEQFF.

The chain combines TRBV14 with TRBJ1-1, with TRBD1 identical over 7 bases. Trimming at V came to 2 bases and at J to 3 bases, leaving 9 bases not matched to a gene. Germline CDR1 and CDR2: SGHDN and FVKESK. The CDR3 length is 16 residues. The CDR3 protein is CASSQILNRGDTEAFF. The CDR3 nucleotides are TGTGCCAGCAGCCAAATCCTCAACAGGGGAGACACTGAAGCTTTCTTT.

The rearrangement links TRBV29-1 to TRBJ1-4, with D perhaps matching TRBD1 (6 bases). Trimming removed 3 bases from V and 5 bases from J, with 13 bases in between. Germline V gene sequence: CDR1 SQVTM, CDR2 ANQGSEA. This CDR3 is built from 14 residues. CDR3 sequence (DNA): TGCAGCGTTGACCGGACGGGACAAAATGAAAAACTGTTTTTT. Its translation: CSVDRTGQNEKLFF.

This clonotype was recorded at least ten times. J is TRBJ1-2 and V is TRBV7-9, with D maybe TRBD1 (5 bases). From germline, CDR1 is SEHNR and CDR2 FQNEAQ (reference sequence). V lost 5 bases, J lost 3 bases, and 16 bases lay in between. The CDR3 covers 15 residues. For the CDR3, the DNA is TGTGCCAGCAGCCCCCAACAGGCTATCTACTATGGCTACACCTTC. The encoded protein is CASSPQQAIYYGYTF.

This clonotype has at least ten counts. With a much larger clone just one base away, this may be a read error. The gene calls are TRBV6-6 and TRBJ2-5; TRBD2 might be the D (6 bases). The V end lost 2 bases, the J end lost 5 bases, and 15 bases lay between the germline ends. The germline CDR1 and CDR2 sequences are MNHNY and SVGAGI (reference sequence). CDR3 length: 15 amino acids. The CDR3 DNA sequence: TGTGCCAGCAGTTACGCAGAGGGCGGGACGGAGACCCAGTACTTC. Translation: CASSYAEGGTETQYF.

The rearrangement joins TRBV6-5 to TRBJ2-6; unclear D gene. The CDR3 extends over 16 amino acids. Germline lookup yields CDR1 MNHEY and CDR2 SVGAGI. V was shortened by 7 bases and J by 0 bases, with 13 bases between the two germline ends. CDR3 residues: CASMGQVSSGANVLTF. CDR3 in DNA: TGTGCCAGCATGGGCCAAGTGAGCTCTGGGGCCAACGTCCTGACTTTC.

Comment on this clonotype: A read error is possible here, since a much larger clone lies one base away. J is TRBJ1-1 and V is TRBV12-3 or TRBV12-4; D gene unclear. Trimming cost V 4 bases and J 4 bases, with 4 bases left between them. The length of the CDR3 is 11 residues. CDR3 DNA sequence: TGTGCCAGCAGTTGGACCACTGAAGCTTTCTTT. The encoded protein is CASSWTTEAFF.

This clonotype has only a few counts. The CDR3 loop is CAWSVHSPGELFF. DNA of the CDR3: TGTGCCTGGAGTGTACACAGTCCCGGGGAGCTGTTTTTT. The rearrangement links TRBV30 to TRBJ2-2; D not certain. Between the trimmed V and J ends, which lost 0 bases and 6 bases, there was a span of 8 bases. The germline gives CDR1 GTSNPN, CDR2 SVGIG (reference sequence). The CDR3 length is 13 residues.

This clonotype was detected only once. The rearrangement uses TRBV12-3 or TRBV12-4 and TRBJ2-7; no clear D gene. This CDR3 is 13 amino acids long. Trimming stripped 2 bases from V and 3 bases from J, with 8 bases between. The CDR3, as DNA: TGTGCCAGCAGTTTACTATTGGGCTACGAGCAGTACTTC. It encodes CASSLLLGYEQYF.

This clonotype was counted at least ten times. The V call is TRBV29-1, the J call TRBJ2-1; possibly TRBD2 for D (6 bases). Germline V gene sequence: CDR1 SQVTM, CDR2 ANQGSEA. This CDR3 has 13 residues. Deletions cut 6 bases from V and 9 bases from J, with 18 bases between. CDR3 coding DNA: TGCAGCGTGGCCGGACTCTCTAGCGTTGAGCAGTTCTTC. Translating it yields CSVAGLSSVEQFF.

The J gene is TRBJ2-7, the V gene TRBV20-1; D gene uncertain. The CDR3 loop spans 11 amino acids. CDR1 is DFQATT and CDR2 is SNEGSKA in the germline V gene (reference sequence). The CDR3, as DNA: TGCAGCCCCACCAGTTCCTACGAGCAGTACTTC. Protein: CSPTSSYEQYF.

The J gene is TRBJ2-3, the V gene TRBV5-1; D is possibly TRBD1 (5 bases). The CDR3 has 15 amino acids. The V gene lost 1 base and the J gene lost 1 base, with 10 bases spanning the gap. Per the germline V gene, CDR1 is SGHRS and CDR2 is YFSETQ. CDR3 residues: CASSLSRVGTDTQYF. The CDR3 nucleotides read TGCGCCAGCAGCTTGAGCAGGGTAGGCACAGATACGCAGTATTTT. The complete variable domain, with remaining parts taken from reference TRBV5-1 and TRBJ2-3, reads KAGVTQTPRYLIKTRGQQVTLSCSPISGHRSVSWYQQTPGQGLQFLFEYFSETQRNKGNFPGRFSGRQFSNSRSEMNVSTLELGDSALYLCASSLSRVGTDTQYFGPGTRLTVL.

This clonotype has a count of ten or more. The gene calls are TRBV5-1 and TRBJ2-1, with D perhaps matching TRBD2 (5 bases). The V gene lost 4 bases and the J gene lost 2 bases, with 19 bases spanning the gap. Looked up from germline, CDR1 is SGHRS and CDR2 is YFSETQ. The CDR3 is 17 residues long. The DNA of the CDR3 is TGCGCCAGCAGCAAGGACCGGGAAGGTAGGCCCTACAATGAGCAGTTCTTC. It codes for CASSKDREGRPYNEQFF.

The CDR3 reads CASSERLAGGNEQFF. In DNA, the CDR3 is TGTGCCAGCAGTGAAAGACTAGCGGGGGGCAATGAGCAGTTCTTC. The rearrangement uses TRBV6-4 and TRBJ2-1; TRBD2 agrees at 13 bases. With V trimmed by 3 bases and J by 6 bases, 2 bases remained unmatched. CDR1 and CDR2 from the germline V gene are MRHNA and SNTAGT. This CDR3 is built from 15 residues.

This clonotype was observed many times. The J gene is TRBJ2-5, the V gene TRBV29-1, with D possibly being TRBD1 or TRBD2 (5 bases each). CDR1 is SQVTM, CDR2 ANQGSEA, per germline. This CDR3 is built from 13 residues. Deletions cut 3 bases from V and 4 bases from J, with 12 bases between. CDR3 in DNA: TGCAGCGTTGACCAAGCAGGGACAGAGACCCAGTACTTC. This translates into CSVDQAGTETQYF.

This clonotype occurred many times. The J gene is TRBJ2-5, the V gene TRBV6-6; 8 nucleotides line up with TRBD1. V lost 5 bases and J lost 7; bases outside the gene matches: 9. The CDR3 has 14 amino acids. Germline lookup yields CDR1 MNHNY and CDR2 SVGAGI (reference sequence). As DNA, the CDR3 is TGTGCCAGCAGTCCCCGACAGGGGTCGGTGACCCAGTACTTC. Its protein product is CASSPRQGSVTQYF.

This clonotype has a handful of counts. The chain employs TRBV14 and TRBJ1-2; D unclear. The CDR3 runs to 15 residues. Germline CDR1 reads SGHDN; CDR2 reads FVKESK. Deletions cut 2 bases from V and 4 bases from J, with 14 bases between. CDR3: CASSQLPAPGYGYTF. The CDR3 coding sequence is TGTGCCAGCAGCCAACTTCCGGCTCCCGGCTATGGCTACACCTTC.

This chain connects TRBV5-1 to TRBJ1-1; D not certain. Per the germline V gene, CDR1 is SGHRS and CDR2 is YFSETQ. V gave up 2 bases and J gave up 10 bases, with 18 bases separating them. This CDR3 spans 14 amino acids. The CDR3 loop reads CASSFRERRAVAFF. In DNA form, the CDR3 reads TGCGCCAGCAGCTTCCGCGAGAGACGGGCTGTAGCTTTCTTT.

Concerning this clonotype: Given a much more abundant clone one base away, this may be a read error. This chain uses TRBV18 with TRBJ2-3; 13 bases align to TRBD2. The CDR3 is 18 residues long. Losses at the gene ends were 2 bases for V and 2 bases for J; bases not matched to a gene: 7. CDR1 is KGHSH and CDR2 is LQKENI in the germline V gene. The CDR3 bases are TGTGCCAGCTCACCAACTCGTGGGACTAGCGGGATCACAGATACGCAGTATTTT. It is translated as CASSPTRGTSGITDTQYF.